Sequencing of this T cell receptor beta chain was carried out in a study of blood T cell repertoires in COVID-19. Across the study: Spain, Italy and the United States supplied samples that represented acute and convalescent COVID-19. T cells, B-cell-depleted T cells, or PBMCs supplied cDNA or gDNA.

This CDR3 is 16 amino acids long. The V gene's germline CDR1 is LNHNV and CDR2 YYDKDF (reference sequence). Trimming pared 2 bases from V and 6 bases from J, leaving 14 bases between. Only in-frame clones appear in the TCRdb table, and some are missing; sequencing was by immunoSEQ multiplex PCR. The sample includes roughly 150,000 clones, less than 90% of them seen just once. The gene calls are TRBV15 and TRBJ1-6; D might be TRBD1 (5 bases). This receptor was identified in a woman between 70 and 85 years old with acute or convalescent COVID-19. Material for sequencing was peripheral blood. This CDR3 reads CATSRTFGGINSPLHF. The CDR3, as DNA: TGTGCCACCAGCAGAACCTTTGGGGGGATTAATTCACCCCTCCACTTT. Combining the CDR3 with reference TRBV15 and TRBJ1-6 gives the whole variable domain DAMVIQNPRYQVTQFGKPVTLSCSQTLNHNVMYWYQQKSSQAPKLLFHYYDKDFNNEADTPDNFQSRRPNTSFCFLDIRSPGLGDTAMYLCATSRTFGGINSPLHFGNGTRLTVT.